This T cell receptor beta chain was sequenced during a study of blood T cell repertoires in COVID-19 (dated by TCRdb to 2020 to 2021). Study-wide context: Samples covering the acute and convalescent phases of COVID-19 were provided by collaborators in the United States, Italy and Spain. The prospective study material was composed of cDNA or gDNA derived from T cells, B-cell-depleted T cells, or PBMCs. Deeply sampled blood TCRbeta repertoires from subjects exposed to, actively infected with, or recovered from COVID-19 were included in the dataset. The repertoires were released in a freely available public database intended as a resource for research on the immune response to SARS-CoV-2. The samples were drawn from the first 160 participants of the ongoing ImmuneRACE study and from 1,254 subjects provided by 6 global collaborators. The sample metadata nearly always contained a de-identified subject ID, COVID-19 status, age in years and sex. Where HLA class I and class II types were available, the types were taken from metadata supplied by the sample provider, not from assay-based typing. The full study reports these points: The amount of clinical and demographic metadata varied by source and participant and was provided uncurated.

Notes on this clone: The antigen it recognizes is unknown. No qualities accompany the bases; no much larger clone lies one base away.

A second Seattle source provided samples from volunteer blood donors who had recovered from COVID-19. The collaborating institutions used their own protocols to collect whole blood in K2EDTA tubes. For TCRbeta analysis, collaborators shipped samples in one of three forms: frozen whole blood, isolated PBMCs, or DNA extracted from either of those sample types. Per the germline V gene, SGHAT is the CDR1 and FQNNGV is the CDR2. A distance of 17 bases separates the germline ends of V and J, which lose 5 bases and 0 bases respectively. The CDR3, from cysteine to phenylalanine, totals 17 residues. The sequence is cut down to CDR3 DNA, 51 bases in frame from base 1. The immunoSEQ Assay, a bias-controlled multiplex PCR, was used to amplify TCRbeta CDR3 regions from genomic DNA. In the source study's methods: The number of nucleated cells in each sample was estimated by amplification of reference gene primers within the assay. To quantify the absolute abundance of each unique TCRbeta CDR3 rearrangement, sequence reads were collapsed and filtered. Productive Simpson clonality was computed per sample as the square root of Simpson's diversity index over productive rearrangements. TCRdb limited this immuneACCESS table to in-frame rearrangements with V and J called. A share of clones is missing; checked studies link under half to unresolved V genes, and the rest is unexplained. V and J calls and clone size follow that table, whereas D and trimming were derived from the DNA. This sample lists 250,000 or so clones; approximately 90% were detected once. The ten largest clones capture 0.9% to 1% of the sample.

This clonotype originated in a woman aged 40 to 55 who had recovered from COVID-19. Sequences were obtained from peripheral blood. The sequence joins TRBV11-2 to TRBJ1-5, with no confident D gene call. The CDR3 has the sequence CASSQRAGGYSNQPQHF. The DNA reads TGTGCCAGCAGCCAGAGGGCAGGAGGGTATAGCAATCAGCCCCAGCATTTT.